This passage covers 8 T cell receptor beta chains from one sample sequenced in a study of cytomegalovirus exposure and HLA in healthy donors. The PCR was carried out with 60 Vbeta primers and 13 Jbeta primers. Assay: immunoSEQ multiplex PCR; the TCRdb copy retains only in-frame clones and omits some. The sample yields some 170,000 clones, 65% to 75% seen once. Sequences were obtained from PBMCs. The origin of the receptors is a human donor in good health.

In this sample, this clone turned up a few times. The rearrangement links TRBV19 to TRBJ2-2, with TRBD1 matching 7 bases. The CDR3 consists of 12 residues. Germline lookup yields CDR1 LNHDA and CDR2 SQIVND (reference sequence). V lost 9 bases, J lost 8 bases, and 6 bases stayed unmatched. The CDR3, as DNA: TGTGCCAGCCGGGACAGCCCGGGGGAGCTGTTTTTT. Protein sequence: CASRDSPGELFF.

V gene TRBV18 combines with J gene TRBJ1-2; 12 positions match TRBD1. J gave up 1 base and V 0 bases, and 6 bases lay outside the gene matches. The CDR3 sequence is 18 residues long. Germline lookup yields CDR1 KGHSH and CDR2 LQKENI. The CDR3 sequence: CASSPPGTGGSNNYGYTF. CDR3 nucleotide sequence: TGTGCCAGCTCACCACCTGGGACAGGGGGCTCCAATAACTATGGCTACACCTTC.

The chain uses TRBV11-1 and TRBJ2-7, with no clear D. Trimming pared 1 base from V and 0 bases from J, leaving 7 bases between. Germline loops: CDR1 SGHAT, CDR2 FQDESV (reference sequence). The CDR3 is 14 residues long. CDR3 in amino acids: CASSLVRVSYEQYF. The CDR3 nucleotides are TGTGCCAGCAGCTTAGTAAGAGTCTCCTACGAGCAGTACTTC. The variable domain in full, with the rest retrieved from reference TRBV11-1 and TRBJ2-7, is EAEVAQSPRYKITEKSQAVAFWCDPISGHATLYWYRQILGQGPELLVQFQDESVVDDSQLPKDRFSAERLKGVDSTLKIQPAELGDSAMYLCASSLVRVSYEQYFGPGTRLTVT.

The genes are TRBV5-4 and TRBJ1-5; 7 bases align to TRBD1. This CDR3 comprises 15 residues. V trimming: 0 bases; J trimming: 2 bases; junction bases outside the gene matches: 2. From germline, CDR1 is SGHNT and CDR2 YYREEE (reference sequence). Here the CDR3 DNA reads TGTGCCAGCAGCTTGGGGGGACAGCGCAATCAGCCCCAGCATTTT. This sequence encodes CASSLGGQRNQPQHF.

The rearrangement uses TRBV5-1 and TRBJ1-4, with D hard to call. V was pared by 0 bases and J by 4 bases, with 13 bases between. Per the germline V gene, CDR1 is SGHRS and CDR2 is YFSETQ. The CDR3 consists of 16 residues. CDR3 sequence reads: CASSLATGLSNEKLFF. As DNA, the CDR3 is TGCGCCAGCAGCTTGGCCACGGGATTAAGTAATGAAAAACTGTTTTTT.

This clone was seen only a few times. This chain joins TRBV9 and TRBJ2-6; 12 bases fit TRBD1. After removal of 4 bases from V and 2 bases from J, the junction contained 10 bases not matched to a gene. CDR1 is SGDLS and CDR2 is YYNGEE in the germline V gene. CDR3 size: 19 residues. This CDR3 reads CASSTPGQGAVPGANVLTF. The CDR3, as DNA: TGTGCCAGCAGCACACCGGGACAGGGGGCGGTTCCTGGGGCCAACGTCCTGACTTTC.

This chain joins TRBV2 and TRBJ2-2; 7 bases match TRBD2. Germline V gene data show CDR1 as SNHLY and CDR2 as FYNNEI. V shed 3 bases, J shed 1 base, and the junction held 8 bases outside the gene matches. This CDR3 has 17 residues. CDR3 sequence: CASSDHGSGWNTGELFF. The CDR3 DNA sequence: TGTGCCAGCAGTGATCATGGTAGCGGGTGGAACACCGGGGAGCTGTTTTTT.

This sequence joins TRBV5-1 and TRBJ1-2, with 7 bases identical to TRBD1. The CDR3 totals 14 residues. The germline V gene has CDR1 SGHRS and CDR2 YFSETQ. With 0 bases clipped from V and 10 bases from J, the junction kept 9 bases outside the gene matches. In DNA form, the CDR3 reads TGCGCCAGCAGCTTGGTCGCAGGGGGTAGTGCCTACACCTTC. This gives the protein CASSLVAGGSAYTF. Looking up the rest from reference TRBV5-1 and TRBJ1-2 gives the full variable domain: KAGVTQTPRYLIKTRGQQVTLSCSPISGHRSVSWYQQTPGQGLQFLFEYFSETQRNKGNFPGRFSGRQFSNSRSEMNVSTLELGDSALYLCASSLVAGGSAYTFGSGTRLTVV.